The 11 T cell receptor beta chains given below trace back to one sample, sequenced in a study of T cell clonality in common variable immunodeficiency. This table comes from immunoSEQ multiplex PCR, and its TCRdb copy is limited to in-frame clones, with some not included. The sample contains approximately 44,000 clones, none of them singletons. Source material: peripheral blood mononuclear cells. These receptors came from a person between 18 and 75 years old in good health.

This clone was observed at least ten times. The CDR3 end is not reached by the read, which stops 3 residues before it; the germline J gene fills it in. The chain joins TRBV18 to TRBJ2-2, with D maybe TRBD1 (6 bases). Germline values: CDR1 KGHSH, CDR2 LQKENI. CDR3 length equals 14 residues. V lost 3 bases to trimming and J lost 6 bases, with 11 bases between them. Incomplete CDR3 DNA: TGTGCCAGCTCACCGGCAGGGGTGGCCGGGGAG. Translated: CASSPAGVAGE. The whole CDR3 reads CASSPAGVAGELFF.

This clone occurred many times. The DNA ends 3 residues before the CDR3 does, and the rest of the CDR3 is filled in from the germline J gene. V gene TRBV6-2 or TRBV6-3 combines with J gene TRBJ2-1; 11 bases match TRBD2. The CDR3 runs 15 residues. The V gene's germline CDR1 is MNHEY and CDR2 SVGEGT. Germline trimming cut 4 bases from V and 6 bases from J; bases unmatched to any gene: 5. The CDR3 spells CASSLLAGALNEQFF. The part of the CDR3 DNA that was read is TGTGCCAGCAGTTTACTAGCGGGGGCCCTCAATGAG.

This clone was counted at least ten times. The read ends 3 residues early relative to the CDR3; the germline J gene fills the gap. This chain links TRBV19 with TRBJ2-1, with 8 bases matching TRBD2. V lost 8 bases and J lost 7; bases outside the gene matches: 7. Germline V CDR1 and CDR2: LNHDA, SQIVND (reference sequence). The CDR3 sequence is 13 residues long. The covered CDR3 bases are TGTGCCAGTCGTAGTAGCGGGACAAATGAG. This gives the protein CASRSSGTNE. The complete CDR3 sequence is CASRSSGTNEQFF.

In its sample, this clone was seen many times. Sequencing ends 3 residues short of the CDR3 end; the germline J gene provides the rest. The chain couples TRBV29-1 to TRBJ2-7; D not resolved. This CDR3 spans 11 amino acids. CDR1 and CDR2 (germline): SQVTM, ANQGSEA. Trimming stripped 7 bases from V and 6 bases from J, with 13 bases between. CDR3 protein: CSARRVGEQYF. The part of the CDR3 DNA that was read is TGCAGCGCCCGTAGGGTGGGCGAG.

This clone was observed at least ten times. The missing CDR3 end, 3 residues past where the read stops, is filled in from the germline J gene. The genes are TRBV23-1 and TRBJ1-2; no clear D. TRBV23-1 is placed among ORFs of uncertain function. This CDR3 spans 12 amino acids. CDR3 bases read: TGCATGAGGGCAGACACCCACTATGGC. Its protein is CMRADTHYG. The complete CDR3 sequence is CMRADTHYGYTF.

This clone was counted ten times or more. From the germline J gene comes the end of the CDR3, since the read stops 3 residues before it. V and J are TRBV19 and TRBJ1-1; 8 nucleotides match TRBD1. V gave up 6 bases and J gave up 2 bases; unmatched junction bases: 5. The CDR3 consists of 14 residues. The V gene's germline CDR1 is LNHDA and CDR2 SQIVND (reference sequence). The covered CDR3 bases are TGTGCCAGTAGAGACAGGGGATCTAACACTGAA. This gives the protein CASRDRGSNTE. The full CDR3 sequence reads CASRDRGSNTEAFF.

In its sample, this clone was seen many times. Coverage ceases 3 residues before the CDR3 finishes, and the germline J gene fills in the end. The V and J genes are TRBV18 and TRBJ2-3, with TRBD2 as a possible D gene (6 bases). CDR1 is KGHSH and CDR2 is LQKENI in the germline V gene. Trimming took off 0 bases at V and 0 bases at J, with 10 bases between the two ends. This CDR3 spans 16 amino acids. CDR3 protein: CASSPPGLHSTDTQYF. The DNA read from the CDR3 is TGTGCCAGCTCACCACCAGGACTACATAGCACAGATACG.

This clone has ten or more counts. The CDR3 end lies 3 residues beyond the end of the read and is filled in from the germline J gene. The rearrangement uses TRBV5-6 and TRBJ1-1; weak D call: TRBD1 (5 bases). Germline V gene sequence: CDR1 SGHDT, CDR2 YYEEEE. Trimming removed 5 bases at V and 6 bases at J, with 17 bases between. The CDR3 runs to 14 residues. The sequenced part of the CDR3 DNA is TGTGCCAGCAGGCTGGGGGGGAAAGAGGCTGAA. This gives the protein CASRLGGKEAE. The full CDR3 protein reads CASRLGGKEAEAFF.

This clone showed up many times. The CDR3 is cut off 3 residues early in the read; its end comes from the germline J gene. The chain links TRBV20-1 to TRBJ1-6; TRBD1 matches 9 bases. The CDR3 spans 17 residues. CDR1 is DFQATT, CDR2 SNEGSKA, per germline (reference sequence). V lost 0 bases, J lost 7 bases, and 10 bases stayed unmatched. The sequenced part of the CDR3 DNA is TGCAGTGCTAGAGATCGAACTTCTGGACAGGGGAATTCACCC. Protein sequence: CSARDRTSGQGNSP. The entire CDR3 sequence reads CSARDRTSGQGNSPLHF.

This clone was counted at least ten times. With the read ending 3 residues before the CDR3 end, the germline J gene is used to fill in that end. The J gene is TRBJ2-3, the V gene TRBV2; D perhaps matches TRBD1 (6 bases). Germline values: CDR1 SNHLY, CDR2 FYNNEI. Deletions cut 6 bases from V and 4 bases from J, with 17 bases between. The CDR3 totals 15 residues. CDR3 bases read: TGTGCCAGCAGGAACAGGGCCCGGGTATCAGATACG. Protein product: CASRNRARVSDT. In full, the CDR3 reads CASRNRARVSDTQYF.

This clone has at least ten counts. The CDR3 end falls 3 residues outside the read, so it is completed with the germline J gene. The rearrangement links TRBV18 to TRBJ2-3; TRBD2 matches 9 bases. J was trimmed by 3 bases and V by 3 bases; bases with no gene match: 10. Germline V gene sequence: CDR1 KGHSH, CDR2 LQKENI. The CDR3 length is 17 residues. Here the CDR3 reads CASSPSEREVETDTQYF. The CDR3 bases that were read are TGTGCCAGCTCACCTTCGGAGCGGGAGGTTGAGACAGATACG.